A selection of T cell receptor beta chains follows, all from one sample in a study of circulating tumor DNA in untreated peripheral T-cell lymphoma. Sequencing used immunoSEQ multiplex PCR; TCRdb keeps in-frame clones, though not all of them. The table includes about 7,000 clones, under 80% detected once. The sample consisted of tumor tissue. The origin of the receptors is a human donor with peripheral T-cell lymphoma. The CDR3 runs from the conserved cysteine through the conserved F or W. Fields, in order: D gene, V gene, clone size, J gene, CDR3 protein, CDR3 DNA. A D gene is named only where the DNA matches it firmly. Size values are once, few and many counts, or a class for expanded clones, and some rows have none.

NA	TRBV6-8	NA	TRBJ1-5	CASSAEDRRQPQHF	TGTGCCAGCAGTGCAGAGGACCGACGTCAGCCCCAGCATTTT
NA	TRBV14	NA	TRBJ2-1	CASSQDRLTLYNEQFF	TGTGCCAGCAGCCAAGATAGGCTCACCTTATACAATGAGCAGTTCTTC
TRBD2	TRBV2	NA	TRBJ2-5	CASSRTRQETQYF	TGTGCCAGCAGTCGGACTAGGCAAGAGACCCAGTACTTC
NA	TRBV11-3	NA	TRBJ2-7	CASSNRLEWTPYEQYF	TGTGCCAGCAGCAACCGCTTGGAGTGGACCCCCTACGAGCAGTACTTC
TRBD2	TRBV5-1	once	TRBJ2-1	CASSPTSGRLTYNEQFF	TGCGCCAGCAGCCCAACTAGCGGGAGATTAACCTACAATGAGCAGTTCTTC
NA	TRBV6-8	NA	TRBJ2-6	CASARAGANVLTF	TGTGCCAGCGCAAGGGCCGGGGCCAACGTCCTGACTTTC
NA	TRBV6-8	NA	TRBJ1-5	CASSAQLTANQPQHF	TGTGCCAGCAGCGCCCAGCTGACAGCTAATCAGCCCCAGCATTTT
NA	TRBV28	NA	TRBJ1-1	CASSLPMNTEAFF	TGTGCCAGCAGTTTACCAATGAACACTGAAGCTTTCTTT
NA	TRBV30	NA	TRBJ2-1	CAWSVLVANEQFF	TGTGCCTGGAGTGTACTAGTGGCCAATGAGCAGTTCTTC
NA	TRBV6-8	NA	TRBJ2-7	CASSSIANEQYF	TGTGCCAGCTCATCCATTGCCAACGAGCAGTACTTC
NA	TRBV2	few	TRBJ1-1	CASTTGKRGNTEAFF	TGTGCCAGCACTACAGGGAAAAGAGGGAACACTGAAGCTTTCTTT
NA	TRBV7-6	once	TRBJ2-2	CASSARSAGPGELFF	TGTGCCAGCAGCGCAAGGAGCGCCGGACCCGGGGAGCTGTTTTTT
TRBD1	TRBV18	NA	TRBJ2-5	CASSLGTAQETQYF	TGTGCCAGCTCCCTTGGGACAGCACAAGAGACCCAGTACTTC
TRBD1	TRBV19	NA	TRBJ2-1	CASIPDRGAYNEQFF	TGTGCCAGTATCCCGGACAGGGGCGCCTACAATGAGCAGTTCTTC
TRBD1	TRBV6-8	once	TRBJ2-7	CASSYFLLPLTGGEPYEQYF	TGTGCCAGCAGTTATTTCCTCCTCCCTCTGACAGGGGGCGAACCCTACGAGCAGTACTTC
NA	TRBV30	NA	TRBJ2-1	CAWSVLGSGVYNEQFF	TGTGCCTGGAGTGTCCTAGGTAGCGGAGTCTACAATGAGCAGTTCTTC
TRBD1	TRBV12-5	NA	TRBJ2-2	CASGLQQGANTGELFF	TGTGCTAGTGGCCTCCAGCAGGGGGCGAACACCGGGGAGCTGTTTTTT
NA	TRBV28	NA	TRBJ2-6	CASSVPLRARGAGANVLTF	TGTGCCAGCAGTGTACCTCTCCGGGCCCGAGGGGCTGGGGCCAACGTCCTGACTTTC
TRBD2	TRBV30	NA	TRBJ2-1	CAWSRLASSYNEQFF	TGTGCCTGGAGTCGACTAGCGAGCTCCTACAATGAGCAGTTCTTC
TRBD1	TRBV6-7	NA	TRBJ1-3	CASRIDGQGFGNTIYF	TGTGCCAGCAGGATAGACGGACAGGGGTTTGGAAACACCATATATTTT
NA	TRBV11-3	few	TRBJ2-5	CASSLATGKETQYF	TGTGCCAGCAGCTTGGCAACAGGGAAAGAGACCCAGTACTTC